The T cell receptor beta chain under discussion was sequenced for a study of beta chain features in type 1 diabetes (dated by TCRdb to the late 2010s). The study in broad terms: Patients and healthy donors did not differ in mean age, gender distribution, total cell number or subset yield. A total of 90 million to 120 million sorted cells were examined across all samples, and a strong correlation was observed between cell number per subset and RNA yield. The study compared the TCRB repertoires of sorted circulating CD4+ T cell subsets in recently diagnosed type 1 diabetes patients with those in matched healthy donors. Naive and central memory subsets were obtained from all 30 or so donors, but regulatory and stem cell-like memory subsets were isolated from only 8 patients and roughly 8 healthy donors.

As to this clone: Its antigen target is currently unknown. Per-base quality was not reported, and no clone a single base away is much larger than it.

Points the paper makes about the study in general: Shorter templates might have been favored by PCR, but patient and control samples were amplified and corrected together, so both groups would have been affected equally by any skew. The naive, central memory and regulatory TCRB repertoires appeared to resemble one another more closely among patients than among healthy donors. Because cDNA was sequenced instead of genomic DNA, activated cells with high expression could be over-represented, although the groups did not differ in activation or CD3 levels. Because the HLA sub-analyses included only small numbers of individuals, any influence of HLA type on TCRB rearrangement was left unresolved. At VDJ recombination sites, type 1 diabetes patients had fewer insertions and more deleted nucleotides, which implies abnormalities in thymic rearrangement. Type 1 diabetes patients showed a moderate but significant shortening of TCRB CDR3 length in all four CD4+ subsets.

The CDR3 goes from the cysteine to the phenylalanine over 14 residues. Only the CDR3 DNA is retained, 42 bases long and in frame from the first base. CDR1 and CDR2 were assigned from the germline V gene as SNHLY and FYNNEI. A distance of 14 bases separates the germline ends of V and J, which lose 8 bases and 3 bases respectively. All of the isolated RNA was reverse transcribed with the High Capacity cDNA Reverse Transcription Kit, so expressed TCRB transcripts were sequenced. Naive, central memory and regulatory T cell samples underwent deep immunoSEQ sequencing, averaging roughly 3.5 million total reads per sample. Sorted cells were lysed in RLT buffer and RNA was extracted with DNase-treated RNeasy Micro or Mini kits, depending on cell number. Each cell subset was processed separately to prevent cross-contamination, with patient and healthy donor samples processed together. Using the immunoSEQ multiplex PCR, TCRB sequences were amplified from cDNA into 87-bp fragments spanning the CDR3 region. Sequencing of the amplicons was done on the Illumina HiSeq platform. The study's processing was this. Synthetic template baselines were used to correct PCR bias computationally, reads within Hamming distance 2 were collapsed, and singletons that could not be merged were discarded. Reads were aligned against IMGT to assign V, D and J genes, CDR3 length and insertions or deletions at six rearrangement sites. Within each subset, clonotype counts were normalized to sorted cell number, and only after that were true diversity and Gini coefficients computed with the tcR R package. The overlap coefficient, calculated on TCRB nucleotide sequences, was used to measure repertoire sharing. TCRdb limited this immuneACCESS table to in-frame rearrangements with V and J called. A share of clones is missing; checked studies link under half to unresolved V genes, and the rest is unexplained. Clonal size and the V and J genes are those of that table, whereas D and trimming came from the DNA. For this sample the table gives 300,000 or so clones, of which less than 10% were detected only once. Together, the top ten hold 0.44% of the sample.

A single peripheral blood draw of approximately 100 mL on average was collected from each donor into heparinised tubes. Naive, central memory, regulatory and stem cell-like memory CD4+ T cells were sorted on a BD FACSAria II using a panel including CD45RO, CCR7, CD25, CD127, CD95 and CD27. All sorted populations exceeded 95% purity. PBMCs were isolated immediately by Lymphoprep density gradient centrifugation and stained directly without culture. To minimize batch effects, samples were stained and sorted in pairs, one healthy donor with one patient per experiment. The chain is made from TRBV2 and TRBJ1-5; the D gene assignment is ambiguous. The sequence was collected from a woman aged 18-29 years in good health. Sequenced sample: central memory CD4+ T cells from blood. The CDR3: CASCPGNYNQPQHF. The bases are TGTGCCAGCTGTCCGGGGAACTACAATCAGCCCCAGCATTTT.